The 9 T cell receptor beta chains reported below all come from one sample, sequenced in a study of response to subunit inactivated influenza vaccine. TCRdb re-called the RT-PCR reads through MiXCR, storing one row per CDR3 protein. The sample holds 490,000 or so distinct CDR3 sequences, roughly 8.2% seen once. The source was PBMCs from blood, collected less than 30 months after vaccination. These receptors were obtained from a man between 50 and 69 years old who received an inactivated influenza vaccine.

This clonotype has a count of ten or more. The CDR3 spells CASSLGTGGMWGTEAFF. The CDR3 DNA is TGTGCCAGCAGTTTAGGGACAGGGGGCATGTGGGGCACTGAAGCTTTCTTT. The V and J genes are TRBV28 and TRBJ1-1; 12 bases fit TRBD1. The V gene's germline CDR1 is MDHEN and CDR2 SYDVKM. With 2 bases clipped from V and 4 bases from J, the junction kept 8 bases outside the gene matches. The CDR3 covers 17 residues.

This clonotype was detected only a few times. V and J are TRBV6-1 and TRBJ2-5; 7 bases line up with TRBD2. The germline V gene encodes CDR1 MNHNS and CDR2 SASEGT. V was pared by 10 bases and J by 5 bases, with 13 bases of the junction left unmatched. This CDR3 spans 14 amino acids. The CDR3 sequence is CATSARGDGETQYF. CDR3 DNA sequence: TGTGCCACCTCCGCCCGGGGGGATGGGGAGACCCAGTACTTC.

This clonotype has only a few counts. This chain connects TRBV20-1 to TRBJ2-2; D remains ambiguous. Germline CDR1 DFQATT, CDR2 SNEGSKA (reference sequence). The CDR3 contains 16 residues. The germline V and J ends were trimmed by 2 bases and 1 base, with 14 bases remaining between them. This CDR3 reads CSARSGARGNTGELFF. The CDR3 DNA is TGCAGTGCTAGATCAGGAGCCCGAGGGAACACCGGGGAGCTGTTTTTT.

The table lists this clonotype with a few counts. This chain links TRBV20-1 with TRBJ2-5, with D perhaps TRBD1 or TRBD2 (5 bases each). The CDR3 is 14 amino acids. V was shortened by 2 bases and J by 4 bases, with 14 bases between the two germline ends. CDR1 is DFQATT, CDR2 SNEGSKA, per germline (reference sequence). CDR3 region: CSARPFAGRETQYF. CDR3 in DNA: TGCAGTGCTAGACCCTTCGCAGGGAGAGAGACCCAGTACTTC.

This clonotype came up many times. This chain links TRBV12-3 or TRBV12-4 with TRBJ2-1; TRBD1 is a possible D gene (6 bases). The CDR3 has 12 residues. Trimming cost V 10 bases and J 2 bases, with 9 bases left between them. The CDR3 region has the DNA TGTGCCACCGGGGACACCTACAATGAGCAGTTCTTC. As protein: CATGDTYNEQFF.

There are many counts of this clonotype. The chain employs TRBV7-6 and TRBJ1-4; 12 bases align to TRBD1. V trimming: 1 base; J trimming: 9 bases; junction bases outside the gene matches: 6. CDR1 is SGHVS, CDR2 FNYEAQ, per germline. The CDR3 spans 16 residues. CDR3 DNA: TGTGCCAGCAGCTTAGAAAGGGGACAGGGGGCGAAAAAACTGTTTTTT. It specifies CASSLERGQGAKKLFF.

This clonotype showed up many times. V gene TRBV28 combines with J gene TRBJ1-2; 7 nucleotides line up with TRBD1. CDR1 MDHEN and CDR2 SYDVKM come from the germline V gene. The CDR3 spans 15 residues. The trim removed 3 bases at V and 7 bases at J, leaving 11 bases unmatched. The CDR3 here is CASSFKGARVGGYTF. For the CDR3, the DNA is TGTGCCAGCAGTTTTAAGGGGGCGCGGGTTGGTGGCTACACCTTC.

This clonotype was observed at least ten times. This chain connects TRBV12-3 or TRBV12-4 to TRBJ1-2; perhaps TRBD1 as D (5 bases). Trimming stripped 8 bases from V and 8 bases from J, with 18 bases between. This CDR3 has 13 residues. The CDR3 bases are TGTGCCAGCGGTCTTGGGGGAGGGATCGGCTACACCTTC. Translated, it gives CASGLGGGIGYTF.

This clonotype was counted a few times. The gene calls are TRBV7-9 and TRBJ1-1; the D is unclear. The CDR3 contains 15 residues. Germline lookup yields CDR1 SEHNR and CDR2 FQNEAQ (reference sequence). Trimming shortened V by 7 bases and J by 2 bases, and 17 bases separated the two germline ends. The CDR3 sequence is CASKLSGQSNTEAFF. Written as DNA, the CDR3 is TGTGCCAGCAAATTGTCCGGGCAGTCTAACACTGAAGCTTTCTTT.